The 18 T cell receptor beta chains presented below share a single source sample, sequenced in a study of CD8 T cells in Susac syndrome. The authors reverse transcribed roughly 0.5 to 1 ug RNA with random hexamers. TCRdb itself ran the immunoSEQ multiplex PCR reads through MiXCR, one entry per CDR3 protein. The data contain roughly 140,000 distinct CDR3 sequences, about 95% of them singletons. The sample consisted of CD8+ T cells from PBMCs. Receptor source: a human donor with multiple sclerosis.

The V call is TRBV5-1, the J call TRBJ2-5; D is possibly TRBD1 or TRBD2 (5 bases each). The germline V gene has CDR1 SGHRS and CDR2 YFSETQ. V lost 0 bases and J lost 7, with 19 bases in between. The CDR3 length is 16 residues. The CDR3 here is CASSLDTGTDFGTQYF. The CDR3 nucleotides read TGCGCCAGCAGCTTGGATACTGGGACGGACTTCGGGACCCAGTACTTC.

J is TRBJ2-1 and V is TRBV4-2; perhaps TRBD1 as D (7 bases). The CDR3 has 16 residues. The germline gives CDR1 LGHNA, CDR2 YNFKEQ. V lost 0 bases to trimming and J lost 3 bases, with 12 bases between them. CDR3 in amino acids: CASSQDPGDSYNEQFF. In nucleotides, the CDR3 is TGTGCCAGCAGCCAAGATCCGGGGGACAGCTACAATGAGCAGTTCTTC.

The rearrangement links TRBV29-1 to TRBJ1-1; possibly TRBD1 for D (5 bases). This CDR3 has 12 residues. Germline V gene data show CDR1 as SQVTM and CDR2 as ANQGSEA. With 5 bases removed from V and 6 bases from J, the gap between germline ends came to 13 bases. The CDR3 DNA reads TGCAGCGTTCGGGGCCTTAGGGCTGAAGCTTTCTTT. This codes for CSVRGLRAEAFF.

V and J are TRBV5-6 and TRBJ2-5, with a possible D match to TRBD1 (6 bases). Germline CDR1 is SGHDT and CDR2 is YYEEEE. The CDR3 totals 14 residues. V lost 4 bases and J lost 6, with 16 bases in between. The CDR3 DNA follows: TGTGCCAGCAGCCGGACAGTCCAACCAAAGACCCAGTACTTC. It translates to CASSRTVQPKTQYF.

V is TRBV6-1 and J is TRBJ2-7; either TRBD1 or TRBD2 may fit D (5 bases each). The germline V and J ends were trimmed by 4 bases and 0 bases, with 10 bases remaining between them. This CDR3 is 14 amino acids long. Looked up from germline, CDR1 is MNHNS and CDR2 is SASEGT. The CDR3: CASSAGTASYEQYV. The CDR3 coding sequence is TGTGCCAGCAGTGCGGGGACCGCCTCCTACGAGCAGTACGTC.

The CDR3 sequence is CSARPTGGPSYEQYV. CDR3 coding DNA: TGCAGTGCTAGACCCACGGGGGGACCGTCCTACGAGCAGTACGTC. The chain links TRBV20-1 to TRBJ2-7, with 7 nucleotides matching TRBD2. Germline trimming cut 2 bases from V and 1 base from J; bases unmatched to any gene: 8. Germline loops: CDR1 DFQATT, CDR2 SNEGSKA (reference sequence). The CDR3 runs 15 residues.

This clonotype was picked up one time. The rearrangement joins TRBV30 to TRBJ2-5, with D possibly matching TRBD2 (6 bases). This CDR3 has 15 residues. Per the germline V gene, CDR1 is GTSNPN and CDR2 is SVGIG (reference sequence). V gave up 5 bases and J gave up 1 base, with 17 bases separating them. The CDR3 coding sequence is TGTGCCTGGGAGCAAGGGAGGAACGTCCAAGAGACCCAGTACTTC. Translation: CAWEQGRNVQETQYF. The full variable domain, with the rest looked up from reference TRBV30 and TRBJ2-5, is SQTIHQWPATLVQPVGSPLSLECTVEGTSNPNLYWYRQAAGRGLQLLFYSVGIGQISSEVPQNLSASRPQDRQFILSSKKLLLSDSGFYLCAWEQGRNVQETQYFGPGTRLLVL.

This clonotype occurred a few times. V is TRBV7-9 and J is TRBJ2-2; D not resolved. The CDR3 covers 12 residues. Trimming pared 6 bases from V and 5 bases from J, leaving 7 bases between. Per the germline V gene, CDR1 is SEHNR and CDR2 is FQNEAQ (reference sequence). The CDR3 region is CASSPLTGELFF. The CDR3 DNA reads TGTGCCAGCAGTCCCTTAACCGGGGAGCTGTTTTTT.

This sequence joins TRBV20-1 and TRBJ2-7; D is perhaps TRBD2 (5 bases). Germline loops: CDR1 DFQATT, CDR2 SNEGSKA (reference sequence). The CDR3 has 12 residues. V was trimmed by 6 bases and J by 3 bases, leaving 12 bases between them. The CDR3 sequence is CSARDPDYEQYV. Written as DNA, the CDR3 is TGCAGTGCCCGGGATCCTGACTACGAGCAGTACGTC.

The gene calls are TRBV7-8 and TRBJ2-7; D remains unclear. The CDR3 has 14 residues. Germline-derived CDR1 and CDR2 are SGHVS and FQNEAQ. Trimming took off 2 bases at V and 2 bases at J, with 10 bases between the two ends. CDR3 bases: TGTGCCAGCAGCTTAATCGCTGCGACCTACGAGCAGTACGTC. Translation gives CASSLIAATYEQYV.

The V call is TRBV30, the J call TRBJ2-2; D uncertain. The V gene's germline CDR1 is GTSNPN and CDR2 SVGIG (reference sequence). V lost 5 bases and J 3 bases, leaving 16 bases between the germline ends. This CDR3 comprises 15 residues. Written as DNA, the CDR3 is TGTGCCTGGGGTACGCAGAACGATTACACCGGGGAGCTGTTTTTT. It specifies CAWGTQNDYTGELFF.

The chain has TRBV18 and TRBJ2-3; a possible D gene is TRBD2 (6 bases). This CDR3 region has 14 residues. Trimming stripped 2 bases from V and 3 bases from J, with 9 bases between. CDR1 KGHSH and CDR2 LQKENI come from the germline V gene. The CDR3 DNA follows: TGTGCCAGCTCACCAACGGGGGTGACAGATACGCAGTATTTT. Translation gives CASSPTGVTDTQYF.

The chain joins TRBV14 to TRBJ2-1; 9 nucleotides match TRBD1. In germline, CDR1 is SGHDN, CDR2 FVKESK. CDR3 length equals 17 residues. Losses at the gene ends were 1 base for V and 8 bases for J; bases not matched to a gene: 12. The CDR3 loop is CASSQGADRGIADEQFF. Written as DNA, the CDR3 is TGTGCCAGCAGCCAAGGGGCAGACAGGGGGATCGCTGATGAGCAGTTCTTC.

This clonotype occurred once. The J gene is TRBJ1-1, the V gene TRBV15; tentative D call: TRBD1 (5 bases). V dropped 1 base and J dropped 7 bases, with 13 bases sitting between them. Per the germline V gene, CDR1 is LNHNV and CDR2 is YYDKDF (reference sequence). The CDR3 loop spans 14 amino acids. CDR3 residues: CATSRVGTLIEAFF. CDR3 DNA: TGTGCCACCAGCAGAGTCGGGACCCTAATTGAAGCTTTCTTT.

The V gene is TRBV29-1, the J gene TRBJ2-5; TRBD2 matches at 7 bases. Per germline, CDR1 SQVTM and CDR2 ANQGSEA. V lost 4 bases, J lost 7 bases, and 12 bases stayed unmatched. This CDR3 spans 14 amino acids. The CDR3 is CSVVGLADAGTQYF. CDR3 DNA: TGCAGCGTTGTGGGTCTAGCGGACGCAGGGACCCAGTACTTC.

In this sample, this clonotype turned up once. The chain uses TRBV30 and TRBJ2-7, with D perhaps TRBD1 (6 bases). This CDR3 contains 14 residues. Deletions cut 6 bases from V and 2 bases from J, with 17 bases between. Germline CDR1 and CDR2: GTSNPN and SVGIG (reference sequence). CDR3 sequence: CACVAGDRPYEQYV. The CDR3 DNA is TGTGCCTGTGTAGCAGGGGACCGTCCCTACGAGCAGTACGTC.

The chain employs TRBV6-5 and TRBJ1-4; D may be TRBD1 (6 bases). Trimming pared 5 bases from V and 8 bases from J, leaving 15 bases between. This CDR3 is 14 amino acids long. The germline V gene encodes CDR1 MNHEY and CDR2 SVGAGI. CDR3 nucleotides: TGTGCCAGCAGTGAGGGGGGCCCTCGGGAAAAACTGTTTTTT. Amino acids: CASSEGGPREKLFF.

The chain carries TRBV7-9 and TRBJ2-3, with a weak D call TRBD1 (6 bases). This CDR3 has 12 amino acids. Germline V gene sequence: CDR1 SEHNR, CDR2 FQNEAQ (reference sequence). V gave up 4 bases and J gave up 10 bases, with 12 bases separating them. In DNA, the CDR3 is TGTGCCAGCAGCTCGGGACACCCGGCGCAGTATTTT. Residues: CASSSGHPAQYF. The complete variable domain, with remaining parts taken from reference TRBV7-9 and TRBJ2-3, reads DTGVSQNPRHKITKRGQNVTFRCDPISEHNRLYWYRQTLGQGPEFLTYFQNEAQLEKSRLLSDRFSAERPKGSFSTLEIQRTEQGDSAMYLCASSSGHPAQYFGPGTRLTVL.